This T cell receptor beta chain was retrieved from a study of T cell responses to AZD1222 COVID-19 vaccine. General study points: Unmutated variant regions reportedly attract nearly half of all spike-specific TCRs. Among vaccine-associated CD4 TCRs, coverage spanned spike, with dominance at 160-218 and 743-854.

This CDR3 region has 15 residues. From germline, CDR1 is SGHDT and CDR2 YYEEEE. Losses at the gene ends were 3 bases for V and 9 bases for J; bases not matched to a gene: 10. Details on this clone: Antigen specificity is unknown.

TCRdb's table, derived via immunoSEQ multiplex PCR, lists solely in-frame clones and lacks some. In the table there are some 170,000 clones, 85% to 90% of which are singletons. Sequenced material: peripheral blood, taken 28 days after the second dose of the MenACWY control vaccine. V is TRBV5-6 and J is TRBJ2-1, with 9 bases fitting TRBD1. The source of this sequence is an adult who received the MenACWY meningococcal vaccine as a control. In DNA, the CDR3 is TGTGCCAGCAGCTCCTGGGACAGGGTATACTCTGAGCAGTTCTTC. The encoded protein is CASSSWDRVYSEQFF.